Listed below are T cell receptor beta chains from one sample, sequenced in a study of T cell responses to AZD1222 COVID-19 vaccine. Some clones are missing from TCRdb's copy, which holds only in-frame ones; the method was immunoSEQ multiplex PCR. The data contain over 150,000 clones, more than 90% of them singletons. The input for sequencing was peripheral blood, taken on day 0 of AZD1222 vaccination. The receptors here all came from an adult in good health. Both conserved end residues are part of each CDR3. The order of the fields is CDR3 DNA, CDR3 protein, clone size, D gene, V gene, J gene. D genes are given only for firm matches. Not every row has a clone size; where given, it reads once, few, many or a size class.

CDR3nt: TGCGCCAGCAGCTTGGGGCTAGCGGGACTTTACGAGCAGTACTTC; CDR3aa: CASSLGLAGLYEQYF; abundance: .; d_gene: TRBD2; v_gene: TRBV5-1; j_gene: TRBJ2-7
CDR3nt: TGTGCCAGCAGCCAACGGACAGGGCCAGATACGCAGTATTTT; CDR3aa: CASSQRTGPDTQYF; abundance: .; d_gene: TRBD1; v_gene: TRBV7-3; j_gene: TRBJ2-3
CDR3nt: TGCGCCAGCAGCCCCTCGGGGAGCGGAAACACCATATATTTT; CDR3aa: CASSPSGSGNTIYF; abundance: .; d_gene: .; v_gene: TRBV5-1; j_gene: TRBJ1-3
CDR3nt: TGTGCCAGCAGCTTAAGTGGTCAGGGGGTTAATCAGCCCCAGCATTTT; CDR3aa: CASSLSGQGVNQPQHF; abundance: .; d_gene: TRBD1; v_gene: TRBV7-9; j_gene: TRBJ1-5
CDR3nt: TGTGCCAGCAGTTACGTCCGGGAGATCTCTGGAAACACCATATATTTT; CDR3aa: CASSYVREISGNTIYF; abundance: .; d_gene: .; v_gene: TRBV6-2/TRBV6-3; j_gene: TRBJ1-3
CDR3nt: TGTGCCAGCAGCCAAGTAAGGGGAGGCTATGGCTACACCTTC; CDR3aa: CASSQVRGGYGYTF; abundance: .; d_gene: .; v_gene: TRBV3-1/TRBV3-2; j_gene: TRBJ1-2
CDR3nt: TGCAGTGCTAGTACCCTAGCGGGAGTAGCCGGGGAGCTGTTTTTT; CDR3aa: CSASTLAGVAGELFF; abundance: .; d_gene: TRBD2; v_gene: TRBV20-1; j_gene: TRBJ2-2
CDR3nt: TGTGCCAGCAGTTTATATTGGGGGAGGGCAGGGGGCGAGCAGTACTTC; CDR3aa: CASSLYWGRAGGEQYF; abundance: .; d_gene: .; v_gene: TRBV27; j_gene: TRBJ2-7
CDR3nt: TGTGCCTGGAGTGGGTCCTACTTCGGAGACACTGAAGCTTTCTTT; CDR3aa: CAWSGSYFGDTEAFF; abundance: .; d_gene: .; v_gene: TRBV30; j_gene: TRBJ1-1
CDR3nt: TGTGCCAGCAGCTTAGGACCAGCCTATGGCTACACCTTC; CDR3aa: CASSLGPAYGYTF; abundance: .; d_gene: .; v_gene: TRBV11-2; j_gene: TRBJ1-2
CDR3nt: TGTGCCTGGAAGGGACACCCGAACACCGGGGAGCTGTTTTTT; CDR3aa: CAWKGHPNTGELFF; abundance: .; d_gene: .; v_gene: TRBV30; j_gene: TRBJ2-2
CDR3nt: TGTGCCACCAGTGATGGGAGGACAGGGGAAGTTAGTGAGCCCCAGCATTTT; CDR3aa: CATSDGRTGEVSEPQHF; abundance: .; d_gene: TRBD1; v_gene: TRBV24-1; j_gene: TRBJ1-5
CDR3nt: TGTGCCAGCTCACCGGTGGACAGGGGGTTTTGGACTGAAGCTTTCTTT; CDR3aa: CASSPVDRGFWTEAFF; abundance: .; d_gene: TRBD1; v_gene: TRBV18; j_gene: TRBJ1-1
CDR3nt: TGTGCCAGTAGTAACCGGGACAGGGGACGGGGCTATGGCTACACCTTC; CDR3aa: CASSNRDRGRGYGYTF; abundance: .; d_gene: TRBD1; v_gene: TRBV19; j_gene: TRBJ1-2
CDR3nt: TGTGCCAGCAGTTTACCTTCCGGACAGCTCACGGGCTACACCTTC; CDR3aa: CASSLPSGQLTGYTF; abundance: .; d_gene: .; v_gene: TRBV28; j_gene: TRBJ1-2
CDR3nt: TGTGCCAGCAGTCGCAGCAGCAATCAGCCCCAGCATTTT; CDR3aa: CASSRSSNQPQHF; abundance: .; d_gene: .; v_gene: TRBV27; j_gene: TRBJ1-5
CDR3nt: TGCGCCAGCAGCTCCGGACGGGGCTTCTATGGCTACACCTTC; CDR3aa: CASSSGRGFYGYTF; abundance: .; d_gene: .; v_gene: TRBV5-1; j_gene: TRBJ1-2
CDR3nt: TGTGCCAGCAGTTACCCCCCGGAAAGATCTGGAAACACCATATATTTT; CDR3aa: CASSYPPERSGNTIYF; abundance: .; d_gene: .; v_gene: TRBV6-2/TRBV6-3; j_gene: TRBJ1-3
CDR3nt: TGCGCCAGCAGCCAAGGGAATTCAGGGAGTGGTGAAAAACTGTTTTTT; CDR3aa: CASSQGNSGSGEKLFF; abundance: .; d_gene: .; v_gene: TRBV5-1; j_gene: TRBJ1-4
CDR3nt: TGTGCCAGCAGCTCCCAGTCAGATACGCAGTATTTT; CDR3aa: CASSSQSDTQYF; abundance: .; d_gene: .; v_gene: TRBV16; j_gene: TRBJ2-3
CDR3nt: TGTGCCATCAGTGTGGAAGACCAGGGCGGGTACACTGAAGCTTTCTTT; CDR3aa: CAISVEDQGGYTEAFF; abundance: .; d_gene: .; v_gene: TRBV10-3; j_gene: TRBJ1-1
CDR3nt: TGTGCCAGCAGTTTGGGTACTTCCAGATACAATGAGCAGTTCTTC; CDR3aa: CASSLGTSRYNEQFF; abundance: .; d_gene: .; v_gene: TRBV28; j_gene: TRBJ2-1
CDR3nt: TGTGCCAGCAGTTTAGGACGGGAGGAAGCTTTCTTT; CDR3aa: CASSLGREEAFF; abundance: .; d_gene: .; v_gene: TRBV28; j_gene: TRBJ1-1
CDR3nt: TGCGCCAGCAGCTTAGATTCGGGGTACAGCACAGATACGCAGTATTTT; CDR3aa: CASSLDSGYSTDTQYF; abundance: .; d_gene: .; v_gene: TRBV5-1; j_gene: TRBJ2-3
CDR3nt: TGTGCCAGCCGGGAGCCCTTTAATGAAAAACTGTTTTTT; CDR3aa: CASREPFNEKLFF; abundance: .; d_gene: .; v_gene: TRBV6-6; j_gene: TRBJ1-4
CDR3nt: TGTGCCAGCTCACCTAAAATGGACAGGCCCTATGGCTACACCTTC; CDR3aa: CASSPKMDRPYGYTF; abundance: .; d_gene: TRBD1; v_gene: TRBV18; j_gene: TRBJ1-2
CDR3nt: TGTGCCAGCAGTTCCCCACCCATTCAGTACTTC; CDR3aa: CASSSPPIQYF; abundance: .; d_gene: .; v_gene: TRBV27; j_gene: TRBJ2-4
CDR3nt: TGCGCCAGCAGCCAAATGACGGCTACTTTGAACACCATATATTTT; CDR3aa: CASSQMTATLNTIYF; abundance: .; d_gene: .; v_gene: TRBV4-3; j_gene: TRBJ1-3
CDR3nt: TGTGCCAGCAGTGAAGGGGACCTTTTCTCCTATAATTCACCCCTCCACTTT; CDR3aa: CASSEGDLFSYNSPLHF; abundance: .; d_gene: .; v_gene: TRBV25-1; j_gene: TRBJ1-6
CDR3nt: TGTGCCAGCAGCGTGGGGGCCTCTAACTATGGCTACACCTTC; CDR3aa: CASSVGASNYGYTF; abundance: .; d_gene: .; v_gene: TRBV28; j_gene: TRBJ1-2
CDR3nt: TGTGCCAGAAGCGTAAATTCCGGGACAGGACCCCGGGGCTATGGCTACACCTTC; CDR3aa: CARSVNSGTGPRGYGYTF; abundance: .; d_gene: TRBD1; v_gene: TRBV5-3; j_gene: TRBJ1-2
CDR3nt: TGTGCCAGTAGTTCACTCGACTATTCTAGCACAGATACGCAGTATTTT; CDR3aa: CASSSLDYSSTDTQYF; abundance: .; d_gene: .; v_gene: TRBV19; j_gene: TRBJ2-3
CDR3nt: TGTGCCAGCAGCTCCAGTCCAGCGGGGCCACAAGAGACCCAGTACTTC; CDR3aa: CASSSSPAGPQETQYF; abundance: .; d_gene: TRBD2; v_gene: TRBV7-3; j_gene: TRBJ2-5
CDR3nt: TGCGCCAGCAGTGAGTGGGACAGGGAGAGGACTGAAGCTTTCTTT; CDR3aa: CASSEWDRERTEAFF; abundance: .; d_gene: TRBD1; v_gene: TRBV10-2; j_gene: TRBJ1-1
CDR3nt: TGTGCCGCCCAGCCGGGGGGTCAGGGCACTGAAGCTTTCTTT; CDR3aa: CAAQPGGQGTEAFF; abundance: once; d_gene: .; v_gene: TRBV10-3; j_gene: TRBJ1-1
CDR3nt: TGTGCCAGCAGCCTCTCACAGTGGTCCAGCTACGAGCAGTACTTC; CDR3aa: CASSLSQWSSYEQYF; abundance: .; d_gene: .; v_gene: TRBV7-2; j_gene: TRBJ2-7
CDR3nt: TGTGCCAGCTCACCAACGACAGGGGCGGGAGAGACCCAGTACTTC; CDR3aa: CASSPTTGAGETQYF; abundance: .; d_gene: TRBD1; v_gene: TRBV18; j_gene: TRBJ2-5
CDR3nt: TGTGCCAGCAGACCCGGGGTTCTGGGTGAAAAACTGTTTTTT; CDR3aa: CASRPGVLGEKLFF; abundance: .; d_gene: .; v_gene: TRBV13; j_gene: TRBJ1-4
CDR3nt: TGTGCCAGCAGTTACAGTCAGGGGGGCTATGGCTACACCTTC; CDR3aa: CASSYSQGGYGYTF; abundance: once; d_gene: TRBD1; v_gene: TRBV6-5; j_gene: TRBJ1-2
CDR3nt: TGTGCCAGCAGCGAGTCTGGGGGCTTGAGTCAGCCCCAGCATTTT; CDR3aa: CASSESGGLSQPQHF; abundance: .; d_gene: .; v_gene: TRBV9; j_gene: TRBJ1-5
CDR3nt: TGTGCCAGCAGTTTATTGTCGATGGGGGCTGGCCCCTACAATGAGCAGTTCTTC; CDR3aa: CASSLLSMGAGPYNEQFF; abundance: .; d_gene: .; v_gene: TRBV27; j_gene: TRBJ2-1
CDR3nt: TGTGCCAGCAGCTTGGATGGGTCGACGGCGGTAACCATATATTTT; CDR3aa: CASSLDGSTAVTIYF; abundance: .; d_gene: .; v_gene: TRBV5-5; j_gene: TRBJ1-3
CDR3nt: TGCAGCGGGGGAGGACAGCCAGGGGAAAAACTGTTTTTT; CDR3aa: CSGGGQPGEKLFF; abundance: .; d_gene: .; v_gene: TRBV29-1; j_gene: TRBJ1-4
CDR3nt: TGTGCCAGCACCACACGTGACGGATACGAAGCTTTCTTT; CDR3aa: CASTTRDGYEAFF; abundance: .; d_gene: .; v_gene: TRBV28; j_gene: TRBJ1-1
CDR3nt: TGTGCCAGCTCACCGCGCCAGCAGGAGACCCAGTACTTC; CDR3aa: CASSPRQQETQYF; abundance: few; d_gene: .; v_gene: TRBV18; j_gene: TRBJ2-5
CDR3nt: TGTGCCAGTAGTATTCACACCGGGACAGGGACCGGGGAGCTGTTTTTT; CDR3aa: CASSIHTGTGTGELFF; abundance: .; d_gene: TRBD1; v_gene: TRBV19; j_gene: TRBJ2-2
CDR3nt: TGTGCCAGCAGCTTAAGGCTAGCGGGGGGACCGACCGGGGAGCTGTTTTTT; CDR3aa: CASSLRLAGGPTGELFF; abundance: .; d_gene: TRBD2; v_gene: TRBV7-2; j_gene: TRBJ2-2
CDR3nt: TGCGCCAGCAGCTTGGAGCTGGGACAAAACTACGAGCAGTACTTC; CDR3aa: CASSLELGQNYEQYF; abundance: .; d_gene: .; v_gene: TRBV5-1; j_gene: TRBJ2-7
CDR3nt: TGTGCCAGCAGCGTAGGGACAGGGGTCCAATTCTCTGGAAACACCATATATTTT; CDR3aa: CASSVGTGVQFSGNTIYF; abundance: .; d_gene: TRBD1; v_gene: TRBV9; j_gene: TRBJ1-3
CDR3nt: TGTGCCAGCAGTCACAGACCAGGGAGGAAGTACTTC; CDR3aa: CASSHRPGRKYF; abundance: .; d_gene: .; v_gene: TRBV3-1/TRBV3-2; j_gene: TRBJ2-7
CDR3nt: TGTGCCAGCAGGCCAGCATCCCGGGGGACCTACAATGAGCAGTTCTTC; CDR3aa: CASRPASRGTYNEQFF; abundance: .; d_gene: .; v_gene: TRBV27; j_gene: TRBJ2-1